Listed here are 28 T cell receptor beta chains from one sample, sequenced in a study of CD8+ T cells in alopecia areata. Following extraction, RNA underwent reverse transcription to cDNA, which served as the sequencing template. Clones were read by immunoSEQ multiplex PCR, and TCRdb kept only the in-frame ones, dropping some. This sample carries approximately 100,000 clones, 40% to 45% of them seen once, and the ten largest clones take roughly 0.79%. What was sequenced was CD4+ T cells sorted from blood. The receptors derive from a human donor with alopecia areata.

The rearrangement uses TRBV18 and TRBJ2-3, with D possibly matching TRBD2 (6 bases). The CDR3 spans 15 residues. Per germline, CDR1 KGHSH and CDR2 LQKENI. Trimming removed 3 bases from V and 3 bases from J, with 13 bases in between. CDR3 sequence reads: CASSPDRRETDTQYF. As DNA, the CDR3 is TGTGCCAGCTCACCCGACAGACGGGAGACAGATACGCAGTATTTT. The entire variable domain, with the rest obtained from reference TRBV18 and TRBJ2-3, is as follows: NAGVMQNPRHLVRRRGQEARLRCSPMKGHSHVYWYRQLPEEGLKFMVYLQKENIIDESGMPKERFSAEFPKEGPSILRIQQVVRGDSAAYFCASSPDRRETDTQYFGPGTRLTVL.

This clone occurred a few times. CDR3 amino acids: CASSYRPGLTQYF. The CDR3 DNA reads TGTGCCAGCAGTTACCGTCCTGGATTAACCCAGTACTTC. The chain carries TRBV6-5 and TRBJ2-5; D ambiguous. Germline-derived CDR1 and CDR2 are MNHEY and SVGAGI. The CDR3 contains 13 residues. Trimming removed 2 bases from V and 8 bases from J, with 12 bases in between.

Ten or more counts support this clone. The chain employs TRBV19 and TRBJ2-2; 7 bases are shared with TRBD1. The CDR3 has 16 amino acids. The V and J ends lost 3 bases and 7 bases, in that order; junction bases with no gene match: 11. CDR1 is LNHDA, CDR2 SQIVND, per germline (reference sequence). CDR3 DNA: TGTGCCAGTAGTATTAAGGGACAGTTATGGGGCGGGGAGCTGTTTTTT. Translating it yields CASSIKGQLWGGELFF.

This chain joins TRBV30 and TRBJ1-5; D is possibly TRBD1 (6 bases). Trimming removed 2 bases from V and 4 bases from J, with 9 bases in between. There are 13 residues in the CDR3. Germline V gene data show CDR1 as GTSNPN and CDR2 as SVGIG (reference sequence). The CDR3: CAWSITGNQPQHF. CDR3 sequence (DNA): TGTGCCTGGAGTATTACAGGGAATCAGCCCCAGCATTTT.

The V and J genes are TRBV29-1 and TRBJ2-1, with TRBD2 matching over 9 bases. V trimming: 0 bases; J trimming: 9 bases; junction bases outside the gene matches: 9. Germline V lookup: CDR1 SQVTM, CDR2 ANQGSEA. The CDR3 covers 15 residues. DNA of the CDR3: TGCAGCGTTGAAGATAGGATAGCGGGAGTTGGTGAGCAGTTCTTC. Protein: CSVEDRIAGVGEQFF.

The V and J genes are TRBV28 and TRBJ2-3; D tentatively fits TRBD1 or TRBD2 (5 bases each). The V end was cut by 2 bases, the J end by 6 bases, with 12 bases between. The CDR3 contains 14 residues. The V gene's germline CDR1 is MDHEN and CDR2 SYDVKM. CDR3 DNA sequence: TGTGCCAGCAGTTTAGGGACCCCCACGGATACGCAGTATTTT. Protein sequence: CASSLGTPTDTQYF.

The chain joins TRBV10-3 to TRBJ2-3; maybe TRBD1 (8 bases). Trimming removed 3 bases from V and 4 bases from J, with 17 bases in between. The CDR3 is 16 amino acids. Germline-derived CDR1 and CDR2 are ENHRY and SYGVKD. The CDR3 loop reads CAISDRTGRAPDTQYF. The CDR3 nucleotides read TGTGCCATCAGTGACCGGACAGGGAGGGCCCCAGATACGCAGTATTTT.

This clone has only a few counts. V is TRBV19 and J is TRBJ2-3; D uncertain. CDR3 length: 13 amino acids. In germline, CDR1 is LNHDA, CDR2 SQIVND (reference sequence). Trimming removed 11 bases from V and 2 bases from J, with 14 bases in between. In DNA form, the CDR3 reads TGTGCCTGCTACTCCGCCGTCACAGATACGCAGTATTTT. Translating it yields CACYSAVTDTQYF.

The sample holds a few counts of this clone. V is TRBV2 and J is TRBJ2-3; 7 positions agree with TRBD1. This CDR3 comprises 15 residues. The V and J ends lost 7 bases and 0 bases, in that order; junction bases with no gene match: 7. Per the germline V gene, CDR1 is SNHLY and CDR2 is FYNNEI. The CDR3 loop is CASNLGTASTDTQYF. The CDR3 bases are TGTGCCAGCAATCTTGGGACAGCTAGCACAGATACGCAGTATTTT.

V is TRBV4-2 and J is TRBJ1-5; the D is unclear. CDR1 is LGHNA and CDR2 is YNFKEQ in the germline V gene. V lost 0 bases to trimming and J lost 6 bases, with 9 bases between them. The CDR3 covers 14 residues. The CDR3 loop is CASSQETIGQPQHF. DNA of the CDR3: TGTGCCAGCAGCCAAGAGACAATAGGTCAGCCCCAGCATTTT.

This clone has just a few counts. The J gene is TRBJ2-5, the V gene TRBV5-1, with a weak D call TRBD1 (6 bases). This CDR3 has 15 residues. Germline CDR1 and CDR2: SGHRS and YFSETQ. Trimming shortened V by 1 base and J by 0 bases, and 10 bases separated the two germline ends. The CDR3 DNA is TGCGCCAGCAGCTTGCTACAGGGATACCAAGAGACCCAGTACTTC. This translates into CASSLLQGYQETQYF.

This clone was recorded a few times. The V gene is TRBV4-2, the J gene TRBJ2-7, with 8 positions matching TRBD1. The V gene end was trimmed by 0 bases and the J gene end by 2 bases; junction bases not matched to a gene: 6. CDR3 length equals 16 residues. CDR1 is LGHNA, CDR2 YNFKEQ, per germline. The CDR3 loop reads CASSQDGGQATYEQYF. CDR3 DNA sequence: TGTGCCAGCAGCCAAGATGGGGGACAGGCTACCTACGAGCAGTACTTC.

This clone was detected only a few times. The chain uses TRBV29-1 and TRBJ2-5, with D unclear. The germline V gene encodes CDR1 SQVTM and CDR2 ANQGSEA. With 7 bases removed from V and 3 bases from J, the gap between germline ends came to 6 bases. The CDR3 consists of 10 residues. CDR3 sequence: CSGREETQYF. For the CDR3, the DNA is TGCAGCGGCCGGGAAGAGACCCAGTACTTC.

This clone was picked up a small number of times. This rearrangement joins TRBV29-1 to TRBJ2-7, with 11 bases aligning to TRBD2. J lost 4 bases, V lost 6 bases, and 8 bases had no gene match. Germline loops: CDR1 SQVTM, CDR2 ANQGSEA. The length of the CDR3 is 14 residues. CDR3 DNA: TGCAGCGTGGGGCTTAGCGGGAGGGGATACGAGCAGTACTTC. It codes for CSVGLSGRGYEQYF.

This clone was counted only a few times. The J gene is TRBJ2-1, the V gene TRBV5-5; D is uncertain. Germline CDR1 reads SGHKS; CDR2 reads YYEKEE (reference sequence). V gave up 6 bases and J gave up 8 bases, with 24 bases separating them. The CDR3 loop spans 16 amino acids. The chain's CDR3 is CASTLRQAGVVYEQFF. CDR3 DNA sequence: TGTGCCAGCACCCTAAGGCAGGCAGGTGTTGTCTATGAGCAGTTCTTC.

The rearrangement uses TRBV29-1 and TRBJ2-7, with 8 bases fitting TRBD2. The CDR3 consists of 13 residues. Per germline, CDR1 SQVTM and CDR2 ANQGSEA. After removal of 3 bases from V and 3 bases from J, the junction contained 4 bases not matched to a gene. Here the CDR3 DNA reads TGCAGCGTTGAGACTAGCGCTTACTACGAGCAGTACTTC. Amino acids: CSVETSAYYEQYF.

This chain joins TRBV29-1 and TRBJ1-1, with D maybe TRBD1 (6 bases). Germline CDR1 SQVTM, CDR2 ANQGSEA. This CDR3 is 14 amino acids long. The V end was cut by 2 bases, the J end by 1 base, with 11 bases between. CDR3 loop: CSVEIWGQNTEAFF. Here the CDR3 DNA reads TGCAGCGTTGAAATCTGGGGACAGAACACTGAAGCTTTCTTT.

This clone has just a few counts. V is TRBV6-6 and J is TRBJ1-5, with a possible D match to TRBD1 (6 bases). Trimming took 8 bases from V and 7 from J, leaving 15 bases between them. CDR1 MNHNY and CDR2 SVGAGI come from the germline V gene (reference sequence). The CDR3 is 13 residues long. The CDR3 here is CASSQGPEQPQHF. CDR3 nucleotides: TGTGCCAGCTCACAGGGCCCTGAGCAGCCCCAGCATTTT.

This chain connects TRBV2 to TRBJ1-5; D remains unclear. Germline V gives CDR1 SNHLY, CDR2 FYNNEI. V shed 1 base and J shed 7 bases, with 8 bases lying between them. The CDR3 sequence is 13 residues long. The CDR3: CASSEVGGQPQHF. The CDR3 nucleotides are TGTGCCAGCAGTGAAGTTGGAGGCCAGCCCCAGCATTTT.

A few counts support this clone. This sequence joins TRBV29-1 and TRBJ2-7, with D unresolved. The CDR3 runs 15 residues. Between the trimmed V and J ends, which lost 6 bases and 5 bases, there was a span of 23 bases. Germline V gene data show CDR1 as SQVTM and CDR2 as ANQGSEA. The CDR3 loop reads CSVPGETPKPHEQYF. For the CDR3, the DNA is TGCAGCGTCCCCGGAGAAACCCCCAAGCCCCACGAGCAGTACTTC.

CDR3 protein: CSVYVMDSTNTGELFF. CDR3 DNA: TGCAGCGTCTATGTAATGGACAGTACGAACACCGGGGAGCTGTTTTTT. This rearrangement joins TRBV29-1 to TRBJ2-2; D might be TRBD1 (6 bases). With 6 bases removed from V and 0 bases from J, the gap between germline ends came to 17 bases. The CDR3 covers 16 residues. The germline CDR1 and CDR2 sequences are SQVTM and ANQGSEA.

V and J are TRBV5-6 and TRBJ2-3; D is ambiguous. Germline values: CDR1 SGHDT, CDR2 YYEEEE. The CDR3 runs to 13 residues. V lost 2 bases and J 3 bases, leaving 7 bases between the germline ends. CDR3 in amino acids: CASSFGRTDTQYF. In DNA form, the CDR3 reads TGTGCCAGCAGCTTCGGGCGGACAGATACGCAGTATTTT.

The rearrangement uses TRBV30 and TRBJ2-2, with 10 positions matching TRBD2. Germline CDR1 and CDR2: GTSNPN and SVGIG (reference sequence). The CDR3 length is 16 residues. J lost 5 bases, V lost 8 bases, and 14 bases had no gene match. Here the CDR3 DNA reads TGTGCCGCGGGACTAGCGTTCTGGAGAGGGACCGGGGAGCTGTTTTTT. Protein: CAAGLAFWRGTGELFF.

CDR3 sequence (DNA): TGTGCCAGCAGCCCTGGGACTAGTTTGGTCTACGAGCAGTACTTC. Translating it yields CASSPGTSLVYEQYF. The chain joins TRBV7-8 to TRBJ2-7; 8 nucleotides align to TRBD2. CDR3 length equals 15 residues. V lost 5 bases to trimming and J lost 3 bases; unmatched junction nucleotides: 9. CDR1 is SGHVS and CDR2 is FQNEAQ in the germline V gene. Using reference TRBV7-8 and TRBJ2-7 for the parts outside the CDR3, the full variable domain is GAGVSQSPRYKVAKRGQDVALRCDPISGHVSLFWYQQALGQGPEFLTYFQNEAQLDKSGLPSDRFFAERPEGSVSTLKIQRTQQEDSAVYLCASSPGTSLVYEQYFGPGTRLTVT.

This clone came up once. The chain couples TRBV11-2 to TRBJ2-3; TRBD2 aligns across 7 bases. This CDR3 has 16 residues. J lost 4 bases, V lost 5 bases, and 12 bases had no gene match. Germline CDR1 and CDR2: SGHAT and FQNNGV. CDR3 amino acids: CASSPGRVEAPDTQYF. CDR3 in DNA: TGTGCCAGCAGCCCAGGGAGGGTAGAGGCGCCAGATACGCAGTATTTT.

This clone has just a few counts. The chain combines TRBV9 with TRBJ1-1; D unclear. Germline lookup yields CDR1 SGDLS and CDR2 YYNGEE. CDR3 length: 13 residues. Trimming took 0 bases from V and 0 from J, leaving 3 bases between them. The CDR3 sequence: CASSVGMNTEAFF. The DNA for the CDR3 is TGTGCCAGCAGCGTAGGGATGAACACTGAAGCTTTCTTT.

A few counts support this clone. The chain employs TRBV29-1 and TRBJ2-4; TRBD2 agrees at 7 bases. CDR3 length: 13 residues. The germline CDR1 and CDR2 sequences are SQVTM and ANQGSEA. V was clipped by 7 bases and J by 3 bases; unmatched bases: 6. This CDR3 reads CSAGGGDKNIQYF. The CDR3 coding sequence is TGCAGCGCCGGTGGGGGGGACAAAAACATTCAGTACTTC.

This clone is a singleton in its sample. The chain is built from TRBV29-1 and TRBJ2-7, with no clear D. The CDR3 is made up of 14 amino acids. Trimming removed 4 bases at V and 1 base at J, with 14 bases between. Germline lookup yields CDR1 SQVTM and CDR2 ANQGSEA. This chain's CDR3 is CSVVGFLPSYEQYF. In DNA, the CDR3 is TGCAGCGTTGTCGGCTTTCTACCTTCCTACGAGCAGTACTTC.